The present entry profiles one TCR beta chain with its context. In this sample, this clonotype turned up many times. It lacks a known antigen. One base away there is no much larger clone; base qualities are not given. TCR beta CDR3 regions were amplified from RNA transcripts. A first-round RT-PCR of the TCR CDR3 used the HTBI primer set with the Qiagen OneStep RT-PCR kit. Libraries were constructed in a second round of multiplex PCR, after which size selection and purification were performed. Sequencing of the libraries was done on an Illumina HiSeq2000 using paired-end 100 bp reads. Processing in the source paper ran as follows. Raw data were processed with SOAPnuke, discarding reads with adapters, uncalled bases, mean Phred below 15, or no exact constant-primer or identifier match. COPE v1.2.5 was used to merge the high-quality paired reads, and each unique nucleotide sequence was defined as a clonotype. MiTCR v1.1 was used to align clonotypes to the IMGT TRBV, TRBD and TRBJ reference segments. The analysis included only V-J combinations with a frequency above 0.0001, which together covered 99.2% of the repertoires. A TCS score was defined as the ratio between F50 (clonal expansion) and ExV (chaos), using BLOSUM62-based TCRdist between CDR3 peptides within each V-J. Welch's t-statistics and random forest reduced fewer than 600 V-J features to 10 to 15, which were used in a naive Bayes classifier (R e1071). The public reads were quality trimmed at Q25 with fastp and then assembled into clones with MiXCR by TCRdb, keeping productive beta chains. Each entry merges the rows of one CDR3 protein and shows their most common DNA and genes. These V and J calls derive from TCRdb rather than the authors' analysis. In this sample the table shows around 250,000 distinct CDR3 sequences, over 20% of which occur a single time. Roughly 35% of the sample is held by the ten biggest clonotypes.

In the ophthalmopathy patients, disease was moderately to severely active, with a Clinical Activity Score of 3 or more, a NOSPECS grade of 4 or more, and a duration of less than 3 months. The study excluded patients with uncontrolled infections, other autoimmune diseases, pregnancy or lactation. Diagnoses were established on the basis of clinical symptoms, serum thyroxine and TRAb, thyroid ultrasound, and orbital computed tomography. PBMCs were separated from roughly 9.3 ml of fresh peripheral blood using Ficoll-Paque density gradient centrifugation. Trizol reagent was used to extract total RNA, and RNA quality was then checked on an Agilent 2100 Bioanalyzer. The data derive from a study of T cells in Graves' hyperthyroidism and ophthalmopathy (dated by TCRdb to the late 2010s). With respect to the entire study: Peripheral blood samples were taken at initial diagnosis, before any treatment was given. To identify TCR V-J signatures that set the groups apart, the researchers used a discovery cohort of roughly 100 patients, made up of 40 to 45 with Graves' ophthalmopathy and about 60 with stable Graves' hyperthyroidism. Prospective prediction of ophthalmopathy was tested in an independent validation cohort consisting of 18 hyperthyroidism patients and more than 15 patients who later progressed to ophthalmopathy. After blood sampling, hyperthyroidism patients were treated with methimazole at a starting dose of 30 mg daily, and ophthalmopathy patients were treated with high-dose intravenous methylprednisolone. The 75 to 100 discovery patients were divided at random into training and test sets in a 7:3 ratio. Thyroid tissue and blood T-cell repertoires from six Graves' hyperthyroidism patients were also compared in the study. According to the paper, TCR Vbeta CDR3 sequencing was carried out on over 130 peripheral blood samples, which came from approximately 41 ophthalmopathy, under 80 hyperthyroidism and about 17 progressor patients. Summary of the overall study and its limitations: A model built on a 13 V-J signature distinguished ophthalmopathy from stable hyperthyroidism, reaching over 85% sensitivity and around 82% specificity in cross-validation and 80%/75% in testing. Most expanded thyroid clonotypes (frequency above 0.001) were also detected in blood, suggesting blood repertoires may reflect thyroid immune responses. No statistical method was used to fix the sample size in advance, and group allocation was not hidden from the investigators. During validation, the model predicted progression to ophthalmopathy a median of about 6.3 months ahead of onset, with more than 60% sensitivity and under 85% specificity.

The CDR3 runs 15 residues from the cysteine to the phenylalanine. Only the CDR3 portion is preserved as DNA: 45 bases, with reading frame beginning at the first base. Cut back by 6 bases and 0 bases, the V and J ends lie 17 bases apart. The germline V gene (reference sequence) specifies DFQATT as CDR1 and SNEGSKA as CDR2. Sequences were obtained from blood. The V gene is TRBV20-1 and the J gene is TRBJ1-1; the D gene is perhaps TRBD1, on 5 matching bases. This TCR was sampled from a woman in her 40s with Graves' ophthalmopathy. Here the CDR3 is given as CSAKFSGDLNTEAFF. The DNA sequence is given as TGCAGTGCCAAGTTCTCCGGGGACCTGAACACTGAAGCTTTCTTT.